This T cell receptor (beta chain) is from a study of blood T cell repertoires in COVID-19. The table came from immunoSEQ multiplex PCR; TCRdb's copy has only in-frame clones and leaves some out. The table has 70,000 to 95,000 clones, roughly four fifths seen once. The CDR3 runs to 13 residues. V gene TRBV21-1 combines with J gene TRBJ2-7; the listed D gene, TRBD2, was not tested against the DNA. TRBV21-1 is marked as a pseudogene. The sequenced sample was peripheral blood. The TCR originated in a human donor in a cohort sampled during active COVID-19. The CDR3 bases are TGTGCCAGCAGCAAAGTTCGAGGATACGAGCAGTACTTC. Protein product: CASSKVRGYEQYF.